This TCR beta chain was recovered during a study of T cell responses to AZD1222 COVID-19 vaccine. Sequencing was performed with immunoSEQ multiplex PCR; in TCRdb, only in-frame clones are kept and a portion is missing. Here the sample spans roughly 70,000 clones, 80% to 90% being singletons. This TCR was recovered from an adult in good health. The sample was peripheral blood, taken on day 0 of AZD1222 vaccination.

CDR3 coding DNA: TGTGCCAGCAAGGTCCCGGGAGAGGAGACCCAGTACTTC. Protein: CASKVPGEETQYF. The chain has TRBV16 and TRBJ2-5, with TRBD2 as a possible D gene (6 bases). CDR1 and CDR2 (germline): KGHSY, FQNENV. The CDR3 loop spans 13 amino acids. V shed 7 bases and J shed 5 bases, with 14 bases lying between them.